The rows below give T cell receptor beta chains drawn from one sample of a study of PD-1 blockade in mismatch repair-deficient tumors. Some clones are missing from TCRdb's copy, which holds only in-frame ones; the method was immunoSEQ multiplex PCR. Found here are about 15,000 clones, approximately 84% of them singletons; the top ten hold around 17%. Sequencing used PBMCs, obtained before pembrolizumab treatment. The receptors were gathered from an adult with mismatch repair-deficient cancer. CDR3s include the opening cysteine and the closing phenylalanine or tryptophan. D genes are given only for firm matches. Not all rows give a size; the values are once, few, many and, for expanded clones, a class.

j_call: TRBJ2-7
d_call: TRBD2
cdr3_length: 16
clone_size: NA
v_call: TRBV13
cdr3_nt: TGTGCCAGCAGTTCATTTTCGTCTAGCGGGAGTTTCGAGCAGTACTTC
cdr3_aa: CASSSFSSSGSFEQYF

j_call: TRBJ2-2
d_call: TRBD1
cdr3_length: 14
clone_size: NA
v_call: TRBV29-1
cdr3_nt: TGCAGCGTCACACAGGGGGCGAACACCGGGGAGCTGTTTTTT
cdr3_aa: CSVTQGANTGELFF

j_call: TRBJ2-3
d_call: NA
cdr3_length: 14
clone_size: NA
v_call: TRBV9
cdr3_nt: TGTGCCAGCAGTGCCCGGGGGCTCACAGATACGCAGTATTTT
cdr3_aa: CASSARGLTDTQYF

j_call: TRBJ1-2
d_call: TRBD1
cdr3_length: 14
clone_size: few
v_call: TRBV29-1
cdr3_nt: TGCAGCGTTGAAAAGGGTCAGGGGGCGGAGGGCTACACCTTC
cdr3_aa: CSVEKGQGAEGYTF

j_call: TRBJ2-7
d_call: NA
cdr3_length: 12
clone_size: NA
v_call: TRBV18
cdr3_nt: TGTGCCAGCTCTCTCCAGAAATACGAGCAGTACTTC
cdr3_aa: CASSLQKYEQYF

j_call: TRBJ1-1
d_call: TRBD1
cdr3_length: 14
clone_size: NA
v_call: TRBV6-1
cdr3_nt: TGTGCCAGCAGGCCCAGGGGGCCGTGGACTGAAGCTTTCTTT
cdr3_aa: CASRPRGPWTEAFF

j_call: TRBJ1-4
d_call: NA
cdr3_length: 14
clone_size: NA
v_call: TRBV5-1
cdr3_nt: TGCGCCAGCAGTGAGGACTTATCGGGGGAAAAACTGTTTTTT
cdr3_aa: CASSEDLSGEKLFF

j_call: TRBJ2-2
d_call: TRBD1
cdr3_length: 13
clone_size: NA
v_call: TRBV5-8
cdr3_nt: TGTGCCAGCAGCCTACAGGGGTCCGGGGAGCTGTTTTTT
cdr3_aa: CASSLQGSGELFF

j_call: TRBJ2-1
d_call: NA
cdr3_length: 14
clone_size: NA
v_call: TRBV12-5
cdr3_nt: TGTGCTAGTGGTTTTTCCCTAGAACCCCATGAGCAGTTCTTC
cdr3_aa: CASGFSLEPHEQFF

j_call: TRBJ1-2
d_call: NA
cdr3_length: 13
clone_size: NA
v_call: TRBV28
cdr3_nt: TGTGCCAGCAGTTTATACCCTTCCGCCGGCTACACCTTC
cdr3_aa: CASSLYPSAGYTF

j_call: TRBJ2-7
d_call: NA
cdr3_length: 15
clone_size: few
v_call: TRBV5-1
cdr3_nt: TGCGCCAGCAGCTTGGGGGGCCAGAGTAGCGACGAGCAGTACTTC
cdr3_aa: CASSLGGQSSDEQYF

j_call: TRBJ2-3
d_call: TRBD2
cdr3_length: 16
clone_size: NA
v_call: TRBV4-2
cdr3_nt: TGTGCCAGCAGCCAAGATCCAACTAGCGGTGCAGATACGCAGTATTTT
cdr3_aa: CASSQDPTSGADTQYF

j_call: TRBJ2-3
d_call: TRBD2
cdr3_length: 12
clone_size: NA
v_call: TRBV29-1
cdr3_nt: TGCAGCGTTGAACCAGCGGGGGATACGCAGTATTTT
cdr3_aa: CSVEPAGDTQYF

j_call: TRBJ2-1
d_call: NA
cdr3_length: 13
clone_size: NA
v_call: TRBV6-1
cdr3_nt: TGTGCCACCACAGGCAGCTCCTACAATGAGCAGTTCTTC
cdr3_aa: CATTGSSYNEQFF

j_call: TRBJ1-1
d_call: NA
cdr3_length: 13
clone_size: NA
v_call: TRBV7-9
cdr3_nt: TGTGCCAGCAGCTTAGCGCTTAGGACAGAAGCTTTCTTT
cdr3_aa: CASSLALRTEAFF

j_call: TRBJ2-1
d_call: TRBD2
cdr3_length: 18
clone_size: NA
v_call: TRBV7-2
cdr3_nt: TGTGCCAGCAGCTTAGCTAGCGGGAGGGCCTCGGCTACCAATGAGCAGTTCTTC
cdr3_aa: CASSLASGRASATNEQFF

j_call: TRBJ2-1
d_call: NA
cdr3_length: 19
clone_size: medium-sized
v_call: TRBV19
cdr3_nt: TGTGCCAGTAGTCTCCGGGACATTACTATCTCATCCTCCTACAATGAGCAGTTCTTC
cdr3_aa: CASSLRDITISSSYNEQFF

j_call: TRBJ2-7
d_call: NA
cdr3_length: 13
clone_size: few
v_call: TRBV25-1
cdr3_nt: TGTGCCAGCAGTGAATCAGGAGGCTACGAGCAGTACTTC
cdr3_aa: CASSESGGYEQYF

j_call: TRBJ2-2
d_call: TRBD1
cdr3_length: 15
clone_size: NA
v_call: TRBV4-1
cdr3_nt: TGCGCCAGCAGCCAAGCGGGACAGGGATCCGGGGAGCTGTTTTTT
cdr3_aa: CASSQAGQGSGELFF

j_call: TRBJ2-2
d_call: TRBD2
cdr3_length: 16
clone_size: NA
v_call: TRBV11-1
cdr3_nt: TGTGCCAGCAGCCACCGTAGCGGGAGAGGCACCGGGGAGCTGTTTTTT
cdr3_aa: CASSHRSGRGTGELFF

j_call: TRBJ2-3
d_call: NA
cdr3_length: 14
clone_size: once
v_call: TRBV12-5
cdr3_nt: TGTGCTAGTGCAGGAGGCAGGGGAACAGATACGCAGTATTTT
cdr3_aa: CASAGGRGTDTQYF

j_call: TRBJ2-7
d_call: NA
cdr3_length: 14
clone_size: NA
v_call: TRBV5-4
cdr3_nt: TGTGCCAGCAGCCTCTATCACGGAACCTACGAGCAGTACTTC
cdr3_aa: CASSLYHGTYEQYF

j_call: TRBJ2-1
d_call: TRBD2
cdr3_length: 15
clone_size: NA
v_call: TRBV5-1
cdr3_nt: TGCGCCAGCAGCTTGGTGTCGGGAGGGCCCAATGAGCAGTTCTTC
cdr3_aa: CASSLVSGGPNEQFF

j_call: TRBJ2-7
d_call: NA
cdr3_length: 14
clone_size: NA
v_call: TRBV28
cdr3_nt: TGTGCCAGCAGTTTACGGGACGGGTGGTACGAGCAGTACTTC
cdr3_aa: CASSLRDGWYEQYF